One T cell receptor beta chain is described in this entry. This sample is part of a study of shared T cell receptors in the human thymus. The CDR3 sequence is 14 residues long. Measured with immunoSEQ multiplex PCR; TCRdb has only the in-frame clones, and not every one. The data contain 450,000 to 650,000 clones, 75% to 80% of them singletons. The same data also contributed to another study, on human thymus T cells. From that second work: The people who donated were healthy Finnish babies having corrective surgery for congenital heart defects. Thymic tissue was derived from resections collected during corrective heart surgery. What related research reported was that thymic repertoires overlapped highly among unrelated individuals.

The specimen was thymocytes. V usage is TRBV21-1 and J usage is TRBJ1-2. TRBV21-1 is a pseudogene segment. This clonotype originated in a boy under two years old with a congenital heart defect. The CDR3 nucleotides read TGTGCCAGCAGCAAAACGAGGCAGCCCGACGGCTACACCTTC. Amino acids: CASSKTRQPDGYTF.